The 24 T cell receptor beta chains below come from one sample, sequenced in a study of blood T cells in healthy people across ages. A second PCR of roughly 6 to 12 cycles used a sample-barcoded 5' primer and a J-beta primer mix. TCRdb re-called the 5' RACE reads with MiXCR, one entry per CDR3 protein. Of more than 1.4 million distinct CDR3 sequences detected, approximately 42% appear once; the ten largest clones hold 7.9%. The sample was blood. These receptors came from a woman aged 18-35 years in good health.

As DNA, the CDR3 is TGTGCCACCAGAGGATATTACTATGGCTACACCTTC. Encoded protein: CATRGYYYGYTF. J is TRBJ1-2 and V is TRBV6-1; D is uncertain. The CDR3 is made up of 12 amino acids. Per the germline V gene, CDR1 is MNHNS and CDR2 is SASEGT. Trimming pared 10 bases from V and 3 bases from J, leaving 12 bases between.

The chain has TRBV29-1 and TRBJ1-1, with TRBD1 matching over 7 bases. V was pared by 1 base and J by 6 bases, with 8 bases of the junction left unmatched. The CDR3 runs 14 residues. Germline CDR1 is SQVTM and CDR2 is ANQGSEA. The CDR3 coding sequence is TGCAGCGTTGAAGCCTCGGACAGGTCCTCTGAAGCTTTCTTT. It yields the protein CSVEASDRSSEAFF.

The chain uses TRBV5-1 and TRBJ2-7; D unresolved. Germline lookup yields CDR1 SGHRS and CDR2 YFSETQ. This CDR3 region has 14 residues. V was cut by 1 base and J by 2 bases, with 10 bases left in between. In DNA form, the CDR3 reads TGCGCCAGCAGCTTGCGGGCCGCCGCCTACGAGCAGTACTTC. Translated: CASSLRAAAYEQYF.

In DNA, the CDR3 is TGTGCCAGCAGTCAGGGGACAGGGGGTTCGTACACTGAAGCTTTCTTT. This codes for CASSQGTGGSYTEAFF. The chain recombines TRBV28 with TRBJ1-1; 11 nucleotides match TRBD1. The CDR3 length is 16 residues. V lost 5 bases and J lost 3; bases outside the gene matches: 8. Germline V lookup: CDR1 MDHEN, CDR2 SYDVKM.

This CDR3 is CSASGYAGVSDEQYF. The CDR3 region has the DNA TGCAGTGCTAGCGGCTATGCGGGAGTATCCGATGAGCAGTACTTC. V is TRBV20-1 and J is TRBJ2-5; 7 positions agree with TRBD2. The CDR3 is 15 residues long. J lost 11 bases, V lost 3 bases, and 18 bases had no gene match. Per the germline V gene, CDR1 is DFQATT and CDR2 is SNEGSKA (reference sequence).

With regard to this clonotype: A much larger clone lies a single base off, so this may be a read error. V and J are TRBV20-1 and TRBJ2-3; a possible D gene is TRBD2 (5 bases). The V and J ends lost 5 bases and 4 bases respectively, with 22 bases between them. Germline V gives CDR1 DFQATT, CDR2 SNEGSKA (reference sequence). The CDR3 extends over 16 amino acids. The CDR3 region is CSARPLTSRAPDTQYF. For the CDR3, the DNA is TGCAGTGCTCGGCCCCTGACGTCGAGGGCCCCAGATACGCAGTATTTT.

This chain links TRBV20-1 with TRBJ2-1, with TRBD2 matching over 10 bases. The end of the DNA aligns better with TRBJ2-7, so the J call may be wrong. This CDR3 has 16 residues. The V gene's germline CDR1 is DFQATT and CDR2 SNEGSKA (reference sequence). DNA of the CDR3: TGCAGTGCTAGTCGGACTAGCGGAAGCTCCTACAATGAGCAGTACTTC. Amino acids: CSASRTSGSSYNEQYF.

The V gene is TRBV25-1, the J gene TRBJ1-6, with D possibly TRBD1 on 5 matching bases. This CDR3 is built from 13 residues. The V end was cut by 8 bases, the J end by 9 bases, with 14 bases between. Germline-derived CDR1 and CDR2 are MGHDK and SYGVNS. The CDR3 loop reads CASGDQGFSPLHF. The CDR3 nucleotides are TGTGCCAGCGGCGATCAGGGCTTTTCACCCCTCCACTTT.

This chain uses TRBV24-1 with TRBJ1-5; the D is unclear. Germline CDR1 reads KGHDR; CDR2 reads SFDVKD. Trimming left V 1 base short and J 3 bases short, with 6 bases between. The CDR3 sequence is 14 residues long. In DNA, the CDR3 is TGTGCCACCAGTGATTTAGAGGTCAATCAGCCCCAGCATTTT. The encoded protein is CATSDLEVNQPQHF.

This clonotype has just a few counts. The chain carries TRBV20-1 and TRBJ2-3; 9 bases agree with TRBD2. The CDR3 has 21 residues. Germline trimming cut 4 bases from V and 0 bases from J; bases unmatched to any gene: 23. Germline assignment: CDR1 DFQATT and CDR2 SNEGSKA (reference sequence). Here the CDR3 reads CSATQRQGLALPTTSTDTQYF. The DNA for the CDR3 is TGCAGTGCTACGCAACGACAGGGACTAGCTTTACCGACGACTAGCACAGATACGCAGTATTTT.

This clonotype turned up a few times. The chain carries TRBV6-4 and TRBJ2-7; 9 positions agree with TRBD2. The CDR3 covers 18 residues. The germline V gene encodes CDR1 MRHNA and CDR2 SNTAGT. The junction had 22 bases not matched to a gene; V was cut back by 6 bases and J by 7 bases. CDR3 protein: CASSNQLLASGADNEQYF. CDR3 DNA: TGTGCCAGCAGCAACCAATTACTGGCTAGCGGGGCTGACAATGAGCAGTACTTC.

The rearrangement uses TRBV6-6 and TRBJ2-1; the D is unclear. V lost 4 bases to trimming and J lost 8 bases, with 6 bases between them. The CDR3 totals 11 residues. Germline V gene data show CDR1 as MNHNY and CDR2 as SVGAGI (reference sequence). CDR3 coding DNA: TGTGCCAGCAGTTCCAACGATGAGCAGTTCTTC. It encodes CASSSNDEQFF.

CDR3: CASSPLGGGTYEQYF. CDR3 in DNA: TGCGCCAGCAGCCCTCTTGGGGGAGGGACCTACGAGCAGTACTTC. V and J are TRBV4-1 and TRBJ2-7, with 7 bases matching TRBD2. Germline V gene data show CDR1 as MGHRA and CDR2 as YSYEKL. The V segment lost 4 bases and the J segment 2 bases; nucleotides outside the gene matches: 8. The CDR3 runs 15 residues.

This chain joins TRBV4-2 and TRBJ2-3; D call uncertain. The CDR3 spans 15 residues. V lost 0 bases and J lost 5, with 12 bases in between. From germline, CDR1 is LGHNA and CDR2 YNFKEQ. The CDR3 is CASSQDSVGIDTQYF. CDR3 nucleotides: TGTGCCAGCAGCCAAGACTCCGTAGGAATAGATACGCAGTATTTT.

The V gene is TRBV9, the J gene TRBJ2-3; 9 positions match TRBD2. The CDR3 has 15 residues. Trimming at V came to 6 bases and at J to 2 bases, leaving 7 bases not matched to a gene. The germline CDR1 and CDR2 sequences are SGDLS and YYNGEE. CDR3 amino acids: CASNPAGGVTDTQYF. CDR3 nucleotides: TGTGCCAGCAACCCAGCGGGGGGAGTCACAGATACGCAGTATTTT.

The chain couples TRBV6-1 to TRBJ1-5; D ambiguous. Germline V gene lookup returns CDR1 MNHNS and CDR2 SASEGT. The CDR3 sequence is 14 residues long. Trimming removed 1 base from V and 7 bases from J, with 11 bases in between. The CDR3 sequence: CASSEDGVWQPQHF. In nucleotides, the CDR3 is TGTGCCAGCAGTGAAGACGGGGTTTGGCAGCCCCAGCATTTT.

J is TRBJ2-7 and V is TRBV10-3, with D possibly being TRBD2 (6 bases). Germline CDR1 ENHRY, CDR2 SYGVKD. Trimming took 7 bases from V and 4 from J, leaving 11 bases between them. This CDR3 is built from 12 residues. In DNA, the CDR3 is TGTGCCATCACCGACCGGGGGTACGAGCAGTACTTC. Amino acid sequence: CAITDRGYEQYF.

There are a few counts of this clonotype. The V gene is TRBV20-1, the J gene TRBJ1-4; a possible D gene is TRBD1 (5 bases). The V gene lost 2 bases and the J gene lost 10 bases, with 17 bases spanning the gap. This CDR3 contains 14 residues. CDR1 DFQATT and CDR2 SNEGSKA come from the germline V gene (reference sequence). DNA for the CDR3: TGCAGTGCTAGACTCCCTGGGGGGGAAGGAAAACTGTTTTTT. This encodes CSARLPGGEGKLFF.

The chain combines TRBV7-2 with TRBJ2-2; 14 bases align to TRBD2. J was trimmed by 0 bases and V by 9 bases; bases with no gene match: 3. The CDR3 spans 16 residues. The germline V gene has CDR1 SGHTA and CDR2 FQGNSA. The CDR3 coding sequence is TGTGCCAGTCGACTAGCGGGGGGGCCGAACACCGGGGAGCTGTTTTTT. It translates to CASRLAGGPNTGELFF.

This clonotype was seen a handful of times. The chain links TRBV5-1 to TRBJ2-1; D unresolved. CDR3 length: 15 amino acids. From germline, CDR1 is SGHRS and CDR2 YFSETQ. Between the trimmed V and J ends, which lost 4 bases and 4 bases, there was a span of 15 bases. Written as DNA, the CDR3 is TGCGCCAGCAGCCCCCCCGCGTTGCGGTACAATGAGCAGTTCTTC. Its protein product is CASSPPALRYNEQFF. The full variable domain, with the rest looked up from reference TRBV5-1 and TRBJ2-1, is KAGVTQTPRYLIKTRGQQVTLSCSPISGHRSVSWYQQTPGQGLQFLFEYFSETQRNKGNFPGRFSGRQFSNSRSEMNVSTLELGDSALYLCASSPPALRYNEQFFGPGTRLTVL.

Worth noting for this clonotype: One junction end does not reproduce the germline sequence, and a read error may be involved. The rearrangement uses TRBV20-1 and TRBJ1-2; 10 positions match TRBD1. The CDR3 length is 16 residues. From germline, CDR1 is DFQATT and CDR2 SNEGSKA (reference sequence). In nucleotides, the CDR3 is TGCGGTGCTAGAGATAGACAGGGGGCGTTTCGGTATGGCTACACCTTC. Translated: CGARDRQGAFRYGYTF.

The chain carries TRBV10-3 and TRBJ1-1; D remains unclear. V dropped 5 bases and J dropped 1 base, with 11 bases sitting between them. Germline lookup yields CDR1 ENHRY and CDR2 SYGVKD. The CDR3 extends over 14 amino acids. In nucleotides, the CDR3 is TGTGCCATCAGTAATCGACGGGCGAACACTGAAGCTTTCTTT. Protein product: CAISNRRANTEAFF.

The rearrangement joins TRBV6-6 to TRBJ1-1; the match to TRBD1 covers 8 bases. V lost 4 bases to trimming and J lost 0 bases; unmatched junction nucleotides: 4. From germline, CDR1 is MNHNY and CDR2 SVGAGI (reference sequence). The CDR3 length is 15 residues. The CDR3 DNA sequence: TGTGCCAGCAGTTCGACAGGGGTAATGAACACTGAAGCTTTCTTT. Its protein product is CASSSTGVMNTEAFF.

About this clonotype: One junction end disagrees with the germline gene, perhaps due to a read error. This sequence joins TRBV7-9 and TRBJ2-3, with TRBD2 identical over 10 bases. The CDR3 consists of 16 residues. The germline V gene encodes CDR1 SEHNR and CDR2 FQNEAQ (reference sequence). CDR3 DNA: TGTGCCAGCAGATCCGGGACTAGCGAGATGACAGATATGCAGTATTTT. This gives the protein CASRSGTSEMTDMQYF.